There are many counts of the clone carrying this TCR beta chain. What it recognizes is unknown. TCRdb independently ran MiXCR on the reads; one entry per CDR3 protein. The sample comprises around 530,000 distinct CDR3 sequences, approximately 15% of which are singletons, and 20% to 30% rests with the top ten. The sample comes from a study of T cell repertoires in cytomegalovirus infection. Overall study: Matching HLA type and CMV infection were both indicated by public TCR beta signatures.

Study results and limitations: HLA-C-restricted CMV clonotypes gave the most frequent clonotype in two of eight donors. Totalled public TCR beta family frequency picked out people who carried CMV plus the relevant HLA.

This TCR derives from a human donor in good health (CMV status not recorded). Some clones in this sample may be carry-over from other donors' samples. Sequencing was performed on CD8+ T cells from PBMCs.

CDR3 residues: CASSGLDQSYEQYF. The DNA of the CDR3 is TGTGCCAGCAGCGGCCTCGACCAGAGCTACGAGCAGTACTTC. V is TRBV7-9 and J is TRBJ2-7; D remains ambiguous. Germline V lookup: CDR1 SEHNR, CDR2 FQNEAQ (reference sequence). V shed 5 bases and J shed 3 bases, with 14 bases lying between them. The CDR3 totals 14 residues.